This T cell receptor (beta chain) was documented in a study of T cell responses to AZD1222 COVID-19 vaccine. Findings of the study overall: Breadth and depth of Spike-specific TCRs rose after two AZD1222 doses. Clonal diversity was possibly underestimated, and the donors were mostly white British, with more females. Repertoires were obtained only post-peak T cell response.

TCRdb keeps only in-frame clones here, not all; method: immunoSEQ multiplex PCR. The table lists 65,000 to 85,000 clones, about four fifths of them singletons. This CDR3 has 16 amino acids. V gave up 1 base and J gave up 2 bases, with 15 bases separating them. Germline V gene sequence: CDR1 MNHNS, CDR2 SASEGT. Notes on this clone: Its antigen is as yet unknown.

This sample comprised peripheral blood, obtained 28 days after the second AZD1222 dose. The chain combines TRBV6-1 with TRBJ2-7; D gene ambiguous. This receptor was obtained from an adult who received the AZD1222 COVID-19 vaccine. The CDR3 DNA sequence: TGTGCCAGCAGTGAAGTGTTAACAGCTGAGGCCTACGAGCAGTACTTC. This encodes CASSEVLTAEAYEQYF.